This T cell receptor (beta chain) came from a study of blood T cell repertoires in COVID-19. Overall study context: From T cells, B-cell-depleted T cells, or PBMCs came the material, which was cDNA or gDNA.

The CDR3 extends over 16 amino acids. With V trimmed by 2 bases and J by 3 bases, 4 bases remained unmatched. In germline, CDR1 is SGHRS, CDR2 YFSETQ. In the source study's methods: It was from reference gene primer amplification that nucleated cell counts were estimated. Assay used: immunoSEQ multiplex PCR; TCRdb lists only in-frame clones, some missing. That table is the source of V, J and clone size, and D and trimming were worked out from the DNA. The sample carries around 98,000 clones, approximately 79% recorded once. The sample comprised peripheral blood. The receptor comes from a man between 65 and 85 years old with active or convalescent COVID-19. The V call is TRBV5-1, the J call TRBJ2-1; 11 bases agree with TRBD2. The CDR3 spells CASSLAGTSGYNEQFF. Written as DNA, the CDR3 is TGCGCCAGCAGCTTAGCCGGGACTAGCGGCTACAATGAGCAGTTCTTC.